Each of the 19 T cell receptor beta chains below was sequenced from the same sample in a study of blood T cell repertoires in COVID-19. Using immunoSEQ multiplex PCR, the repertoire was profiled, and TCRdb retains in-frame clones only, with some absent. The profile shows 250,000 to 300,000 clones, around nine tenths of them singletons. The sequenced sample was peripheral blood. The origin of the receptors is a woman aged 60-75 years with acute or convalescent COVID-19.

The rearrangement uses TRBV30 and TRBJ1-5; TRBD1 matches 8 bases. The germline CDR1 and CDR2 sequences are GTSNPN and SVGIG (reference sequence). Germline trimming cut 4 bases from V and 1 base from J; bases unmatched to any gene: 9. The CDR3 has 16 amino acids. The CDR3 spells CAWNPPGGRSNQPQHF. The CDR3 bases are TGTGCCTGGAACCCCCCAGGGGGCCGAAGCAATCAGCCCCAGCATTTT.

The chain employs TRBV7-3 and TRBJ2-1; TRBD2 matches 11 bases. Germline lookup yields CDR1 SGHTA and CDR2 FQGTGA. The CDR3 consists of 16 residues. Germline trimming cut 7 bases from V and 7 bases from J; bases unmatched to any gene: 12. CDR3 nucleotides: TGTGCCAGCACCAATGGGCTAGCGGGAGGTCGGAATGAGCAGTTCTTC. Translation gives CASTNGLAGGRNEQFF.

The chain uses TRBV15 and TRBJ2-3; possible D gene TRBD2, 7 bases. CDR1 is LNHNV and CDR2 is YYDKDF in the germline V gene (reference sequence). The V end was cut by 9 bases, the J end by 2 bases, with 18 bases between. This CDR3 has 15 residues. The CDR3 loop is CATSRGAGATDTQYF. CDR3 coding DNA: TGTGCCACGTCCCGAGGGGCGGGGGCCACAGATACGCAGTATTTT.

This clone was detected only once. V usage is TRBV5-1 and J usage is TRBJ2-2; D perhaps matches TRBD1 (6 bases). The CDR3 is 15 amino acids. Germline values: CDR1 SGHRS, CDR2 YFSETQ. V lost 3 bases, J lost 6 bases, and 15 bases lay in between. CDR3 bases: TGCGCCAGCAGCTCTAACAGGGTGGTGTCCGGGGAGCTGTTTTTT. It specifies CASSSNRVVSGELFF.

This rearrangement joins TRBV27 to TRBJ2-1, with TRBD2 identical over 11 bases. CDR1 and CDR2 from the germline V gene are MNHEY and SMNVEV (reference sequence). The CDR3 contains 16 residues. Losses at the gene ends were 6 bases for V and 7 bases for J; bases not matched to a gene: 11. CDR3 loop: CASRGAPLAGGNEQFF. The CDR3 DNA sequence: TGTGCCAGCAGGGGAGCCCCTTTAGCGGGAGGGAATGAGCAGTTCTTC.

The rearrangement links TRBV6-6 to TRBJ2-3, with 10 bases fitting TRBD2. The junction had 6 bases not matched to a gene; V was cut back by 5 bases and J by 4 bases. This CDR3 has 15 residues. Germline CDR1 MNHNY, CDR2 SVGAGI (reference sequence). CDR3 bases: TGTGCCAGCAGTATATCTAGCGGGGGAGCAGATACGCAGTATTTT. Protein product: CASSISSGGADTQYF.

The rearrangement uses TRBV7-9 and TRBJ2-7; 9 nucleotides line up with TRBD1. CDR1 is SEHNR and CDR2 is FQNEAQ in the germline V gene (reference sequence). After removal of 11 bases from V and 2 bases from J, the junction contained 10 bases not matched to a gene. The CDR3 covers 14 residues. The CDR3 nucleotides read TGTGCCGGGGGGCGGGACAGGGTCCCCTACGAGCAGTACTTC. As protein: CAGGRDRVPYEQYF.

The CDR3, as DNA: TGCGCCAGCAGCTTAGGACAGGGTCCCACTGAAGCTTTCTTT. Translation: CASSLGQGPTEAFF. This chain links TRBV5-1 with TRBJ1-1; 8 positions agree with TRBD1. The CDR3 extends over 14 amino acids. The J segment lost 4 bases and the V segment lost 2 bases, leaving 4 bases of the junction unmatched. Germline V lookup: CDR1 SGHRS, CDR2 YFSETQ.

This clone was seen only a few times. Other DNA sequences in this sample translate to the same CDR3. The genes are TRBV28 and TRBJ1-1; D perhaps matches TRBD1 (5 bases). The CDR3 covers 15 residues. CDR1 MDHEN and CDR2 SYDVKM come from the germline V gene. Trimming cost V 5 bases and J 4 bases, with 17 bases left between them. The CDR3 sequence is CASSRRGGGSTEAFF. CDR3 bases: TGTGCCAGCAGTCGCCGCGGTGGGGGGAGCACTGAAGCTTTCTTT.

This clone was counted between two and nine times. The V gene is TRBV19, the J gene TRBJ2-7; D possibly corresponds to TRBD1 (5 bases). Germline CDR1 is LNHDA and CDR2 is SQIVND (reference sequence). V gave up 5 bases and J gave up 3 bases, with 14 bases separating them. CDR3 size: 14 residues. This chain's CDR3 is CASSPSTAYYEQYF. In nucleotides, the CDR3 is TGTGCCAGTAGTCCCTCGACAGCCTACTACGAGCAGTACTTC.

CDR3: CASSLGLNADTQYF. CDR3 nucleotides: TGTGCCAGCAGTTTGGGGCTAAACGCAGATACGCAGTATTTT. V is TRBV27 and J is TRBJ2-3, with D perhaps TRBD1 (5 bases). This CDR3 comprises 14 residues. Germline assignment: CDR1 MNHEY and CDR2 SMNVEV (reference sequence). Between the trimmed V and J ends, which lost 3 bases and 4 bases, there was a span of 11 bases.

DNA of the CDR3: TGTGCCAGCAGTGAACAAGACAGGGTTGATTCACCCCTCCACTTT. Protein product: CASSEQDRVDSPLHF. The J gene is TRBJ1-6, the V gene TRBV6-1; TRBD1 aligns across 7 bases. Germline V gene sequence: CDR1 MNHNS, CDR2 SASEGT. V trimming: 2 bases; J trimming: 8 bases; junction bases outside the gene matches: 6. The CDR3 spans 15 residues.

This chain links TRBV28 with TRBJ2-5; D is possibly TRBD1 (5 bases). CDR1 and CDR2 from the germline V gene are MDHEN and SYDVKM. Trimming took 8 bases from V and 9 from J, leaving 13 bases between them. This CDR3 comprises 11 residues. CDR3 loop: CASGTEGAQYF. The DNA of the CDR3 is TGTGCCAGCGGAACCGAAGGGGCCCAGTACTTC. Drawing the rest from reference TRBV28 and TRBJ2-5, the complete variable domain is DVKVTQSSRYLVKRTGEKVFLECVQDMDHENMFWYRQDPGLGLRLIYFSYDVKMKEKGDIPEGYSVSREKKERFSLILESASTNQTSMYLCASGTEGAQYFGPGTRLLVL.

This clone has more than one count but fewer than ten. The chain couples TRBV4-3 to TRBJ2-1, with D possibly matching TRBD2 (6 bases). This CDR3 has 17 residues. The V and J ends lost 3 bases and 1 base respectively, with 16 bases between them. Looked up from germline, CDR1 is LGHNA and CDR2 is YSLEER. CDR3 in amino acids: CASSHPGESQSYNEQFF. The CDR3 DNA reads TGCGCCAGCAGCCATCCGGGAGAGAGTCAGTCCTACAATGAGCAGTTCTTC.

Written as DNA, the CDR3 is TGTGCCAGCAGCTTAGTGGGCGGGAGGTACAATGAGCAGTTCTTC. It encodes CASSLVGGRYNEQFF. The chain has TRBV7-8 and TRBJ2-1; TRBD2 matches 8 bases. V shed 1 base, J shed 4 bases, and the junction held 3 bases outside the gene matches. The CDR3 is 15 amino acids. Germline-derived CDR1 and CDR2 are SGHVS and FQNEAQ.

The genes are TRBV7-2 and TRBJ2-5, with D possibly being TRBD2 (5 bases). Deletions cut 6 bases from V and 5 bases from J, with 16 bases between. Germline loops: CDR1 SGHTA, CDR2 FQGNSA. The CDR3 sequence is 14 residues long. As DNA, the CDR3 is TGTGCCAGCAGGCCGGGAAGGGTAGGGGAGACCCAGTACTTC. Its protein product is CASRPGRVGETQYF.

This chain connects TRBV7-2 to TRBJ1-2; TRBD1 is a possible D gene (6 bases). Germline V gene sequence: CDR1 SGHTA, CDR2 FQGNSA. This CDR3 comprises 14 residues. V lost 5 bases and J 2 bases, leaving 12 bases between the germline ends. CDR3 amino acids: CASSKTQGNYGYTF. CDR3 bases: TGTGCCAGCAGCAAGACACAGGGAAACTATGGCTACACCTTC.

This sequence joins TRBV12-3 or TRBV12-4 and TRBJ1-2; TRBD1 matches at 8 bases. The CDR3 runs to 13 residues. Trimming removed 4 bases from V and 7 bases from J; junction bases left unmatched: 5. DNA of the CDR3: TGTGCCAGCAGTTCGAGACAGGGGCTTGGCTACACCTTC. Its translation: CASSSRQGLGYTF.

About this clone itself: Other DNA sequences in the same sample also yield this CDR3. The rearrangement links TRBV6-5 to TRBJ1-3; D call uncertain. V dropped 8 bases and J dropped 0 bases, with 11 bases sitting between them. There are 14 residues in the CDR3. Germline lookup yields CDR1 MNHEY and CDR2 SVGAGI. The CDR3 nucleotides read TGTGCCAGCTCCCCGACTGGCTCTGGAAACACCATATATTTT. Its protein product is CASSPTGSGNTIYF.